These T cell receptor beta chains were read from a single sample in a study of cytomegalovirus exposure and HLA in healthy donors. Sequencing was performed with immunoSEQ multiplex PCR; in TCRdb, only in-frame clones are kept and a portion is missing. The sample holds around 100,000 clones, roughly 78% seen once. Sequenced material: PBMCs. The receptors derive from a woman aged 35 to 49 in good health and CMV-seronegative. The CDR3 runs from the conserved cysteine through the conserved F or W. The order of the fields is D gene, clone size, V gene, J gene, CDR3 protein, CDR3 DNA. D genes are given only for firm matches. The size of a clone is reported for some rows only, either as once, few or many, or as a class for expanded clones.

>TRBD1|-|TRBV2|TRBJ1-5
CASSVERTGVQPQHF
TGTGCCAGCAGTGTTGAGAGGACAGGGGTTCAGCCCCAGCATTTT
>-|-|TRBV19|TRBJ1-4
CASSFGDEKLFF
TGTGCCAGTAGTTTCGGTGATGAAAAACTGTTTTTT
>-|-|TRBV19|TRBJ1-4
CASTRTVPESNEKLFF
TGTGCCAGTACCCGGACAGTACCAGAGTCTAATGAAAAACTGTTTTTT
>-|-|TRBV7-9|TRBJ1-2
CASSVGGRGSYTF
TGTGCCAGCAGCGTCGGAGGACGGGGGAGCTACACCTTC
>-|-|TRBV10-1|TRBJ2-4
CASSGNSQNIQYF
TGCGCCAGCAGTGGGAACAGTCAAAACATTCAGTACTTC
>TRBD1|once|TRBV6-1|TRBJ2-5
CASRASTGVETQYF
TGTGCCAGCAGGGCCTCGACAGGGGTCGAGACCCAGTACTTC
>TRBD2|once|TRBV7-2|TRBJ2-1
CASTREGLTYNEQFF
TGTGCCAGCACGCGGGAGGGCCTCACCTACAATGAGCAGTTCTTC
>-|-|TRBV7-6|TRBJ2-1
CASSSFGASAYNEQFF
TGTGCCAGCAGCTCCTTCGGGGCTAGCGCTTACAATGAGCAGTTCTTC
>-|-|TRBV10-3|TRBJ1-4
CAISEGDSDVERSEKLFF
TGTGCCATCAGTGAGGGCGACAGTGACGTCGAAAGGAGTGAAAAACTGTTTTTT
>-|-|TRBV5-6|TRBJ2-1
CASSWRNEQFF
TGTGCCAGCAGCTGGAGGAATGAGCAGTTCTTC
>-|-|TRBV11-2|TRBJ2-1
CASSRWASAQFF
TGTGCCAGCAGCCGTTGGGCCTCAGCGCAGTTCTTC
>TRBD1|few|TRBV6-5|TRBJ2-1
CASSHGTGGKDEQFF
TGTGCCAGCAGCCACGGGACAGGGGGCAAGGATGAGCAGTTCTTC
>-|-|TRBV30|TRBJ2-2
CAWSVGGAGNTGELFF
TGTGCCTGGAGTGTGGGGGGGGCAGGGAACACCGGGGAGCTGTTTTTT
>-|-|TRBV30|TRBJ1-6
CAWSAREPYNSPLHF
TGTGCCTGGAGCGCCAGGGAACCCTATAATTCACCCCTCCACTTT
>-|-|TRBV30|TRBJ2-2
CAWTEGGELFF
TGTGCCTGGACCGAGGGCGGGGAGCTGTTTTTT
>-|-|TRBV5-5|TRBJ2-7
CASSFAGSPRYEQYF
TGTGCCAGCAGCTTTGCAGGTTCCCCCCGCTACGAGCAGTACTTC
>-|-|TRBV6-4|TRBJ1-6
CASSAEPYNSPLHF
TGTGCCAGTAGTGCAGAACCCTATAATTCACCCCTCCACTTT
>TRBD1|-|TRBV7-2|TRBJ2-2
CASNPDRAAGELFF
TGTGCCAGCAACCCTGACAGGGCGGCCGGGGAGCTGTTTTTT
>TRBD1|once|TRBV7-2|TRBJ2-5
CASSQWTGSETQYF
TGTGCCAGCAGCCAATGGACAGGGTCAGAGACCCAGTACTTC
>TRBD1|-|TRBV2|TRBJ1-5
CASSAGTEYSNQPQHF
TGTGCCAGCAGCGCCGGGACAGAGTATAGCAATCAGCCCCAGCATTTT
>-|-|TRBV5-6|TRBJ2-5
CASSLRGSETQYF
TGTGCCAGCAGCTTGCGGGGATCAGAGACCCAGTACTTC
>-|-|TRBV5-4|TRBJ2-2
CASSLDGRTNTGELFF
TGTGCCAGCAGCTTGGATGGCAGGACGAACACCGGGGAGCTGTTTTTT
>-|-|TRBV7-9|TRBJ1-1
CASRYQGGNTEAFF
TGTGCCAGCAGATATCAGGGAGGCAACACTGAAGCTTTCTTT
>-|once|TRBV6-1|TRBJ2-3
CASSEAFKDTQYF
TGTGCCAGCAGTGAAGCGTTCAAAGATACGCAGTATTTT
>-|few|TRBV2|TRBJ1-1
CASSIGGADEAFF
TGTGCCAGCAGTATCGGCGGGGCCGATGAAGCTTTCTTT
>-|-|TRBV19|TRBJ2-7
CASSITPGGLYEQYF
TGTGCCAGTAGTATAACCCCGGGGGGCCTCTACGAGCAGTACTTC
>-|-|TRBV28|TRBJ1-5
CASSLGAARGNQPQHF
TGTGCCAGCAGTTTAGGAGCCGCGAGGGGCAATCAGCCCCAGCATTTT
>TRBD2|-|TRBV29-1|TRBJ2-7
CSVDGLSGAGYEQYF
TGCAGCGTTGATGGCCTCTCTGGAGCGGGATACGAGCAGTACTTC
>TRBD1|-|TRBV19|TRBJ1-2
CASSLGQGNYGYTF
TGTGCCAGTAGTTTGGGACAGGGTAACTATGGCTACACCTTC
>-|few|TRBV19|TRBJ2-3
CASSIGRATGKDTQYF
TGTGCCAGTAGTATAGGTAGGGCAACGGGAAAAGATACGCAGTATTTT
>-|-|TRBV6-5|TRBJ2-1
CASSSDGSSYNEQFF
TGTGCCAGCAGTTCTGACGGGAGCTCCTACAATGAGCAGTTCTTC
>-|-|TRBV30|TRBJ1-2
CAWRGYGRGHGYTF
TGTGCCTGGAGGGGGTACGGCAGGGGTCACGGCTACACCTTC